Shown below are 5 T cell receptor beta chains from a single sample sequenced in a study of CD8 T cells in ankylosing spondylitis. TCRdb ran MiXCR on the 5' RACE reads and lists one entry per CDR3 protein. The sample contains over 100,000 distinct CDR3 sequences, more than 6.5% of which appear only once. The sample was blood, either unsorted or a sorted T cell fraction (not recorded which). The origin of the receptors is a male donor with ankylosing spondylitis or in good health (not recorded which).

This clonotype was seen ten or more times. The J gene is TRBJ2-1, the V gene TRBV5-1, with 9 bases identical to TRBD1. Germline CDR1 is SGHRS and CDR2 is YFSETQ. With 0 bases clipped from V and 2 bases from J, the junction kept 3 bases outside the gene matches. CDR3 length: 16 residues. CDR3 amino acids: CASSLGDREAYNEQFF. CDR3 sequence (DNA): TGCGCCAGCAGCTTGGGGGACAGGGAGGCCTACAATGAGCAGTTCTTC.

Ten or more counts support this clonotype. This sequence joins TRBV5-5 and TRBJ1-2; 7 positions agree with TRBD1. The CDR3 spans 14 residues. With 0 bases clipped from V and 4 bases from J, the junction kept 3 bases outside the gene matches. The germline gives CDR1 SGHKS, CDR2 YYEKEE (reference sequence). The CDR3 bases are TGTGCCAGCAGCTTGGACAGGGGTACCTATGGCTACACCTTC. Its translation: CASSLDRGTYGYTF. The variable domain in full, completed from reference TRBV5-5 and TRBJ1-2, reads DAGVTQSPTHLIKTRGQQVTLRCSPISGHKSVSWYQQVLGQGPQFIFQYYEKEERGRGNFPDRFSARQFPNYSSELNVNALLLGDSALYLCASSLDRGTYGYTFGSGTRLTVV.

This clonotype occurred many times. The rearrangement joins TRBV20-1 to TRBJ2-3, with 7 bases identical to TRBD2. The germline V gene has CDR1 DFQATT and CDR2 SNEGSKA (reference sequence). This CDR3 spans 18 amino acids. V lost 1 base and J lost 2; bases outside the gene matches: 15. In nucleotides, the CDR3 is TGCAGTGCTAGAGGCGGACTAGGCTCTAGTGCCTTCACAGATACGCAGTATTTT. Its translation: CSARGGLGSSAFTDTQYF.

This clonotype was counted ten times or more. The V gene is TRBV30, the J gene TRBJ2-7; D might be TRBD2 (6 bases). The CDR3 is 12 amino acids. Germline CDR1 is GTSNPN and CDR2 is SVGIG (reference sequence). Trimming stripped 2 bases from V and 5 bases from J, with 10 bases between. The CDR3, as DNA: TGTGCCTGGAGTATAACTAGCCACGAGCAGTACTTC. The encoded protein is CAWSITSHEQYF.

The genes are TRBV29-1 and TRBJ1-5, with D maybe TRBD1 (5 bases). The CDR3 runs to 15 residues. Deletions cut 6 bases from V and 5 bases from J, with 20 bases between. Germline CDR1 SQVTM, CDR2 ANQGSEA. This chain's CDR3 is CSVARGGGTDQPQHF. The CDR3 nucleotides read TGCAGCGTCGCGCGCGGCGGAGGGACGGATCAGCCCCAGCATTTT.